Below are 2 T cell receptor beta chains sequenced from a single sample in a study of neurological immune-mediated disorders. MiXCR, applied by TCRdb to the 5' RACE reads, yields one record per CDR3 protein. The repertoire has around 69,000 distinct CDR3 sequences, roughly 10% of them found once; the top ten carry approximately 9.6%. Time point in this sample: longitudinal time-point 1 (baseline). Sequences were obtained from PBMCs. The origin of the receptors is a man younger than 45 in good health.

In its sample, this clonotype was seen many times. The chain combines TRBV29-1 with TRBJ2-1; tentatively, D is TRBD1 or TRBD2 (5 bases each). V was clipped by 4 bases and J by 5 bases, with 12 bases between them. This CDR3 has 13 amino acids. Germline V gene sequence: CDR1 SQVTM, CDR2 ANQGSEA. The CDR3 coding sequence is TGCAGCGTTGCATGGGACGATCACAATGAGCAGTTCTTC. Amino acids: CSVAWDDHNEQFF.

Ten or more counts support this clonotype. The chain is built from TRBV7-9 and TRBJ2-7; maybe TRBD2 (6 bases). Germline V gene sequence: CDR1 SEHNR, CDR2 FQNEAQ (reference sequence). V dropped 0 bases and J dropped 5 bases, with 14 bases sitting between them. This CDR3 contains 15 residues. The CDR3 sequence is CASSLAPGGENEQYF. The CDR3 coding sequence is TGTGCCAGCAGCTTAGCCCCAGGCGGGGAGAACGAGCAGTACTTC.